Included here is one TCR beta chain sequence, with context. No antigen is known for it. The CDR3 consists of 17 residues. Germline V gene data show CDR1 as MNHEY and CDR2 as SMNVEV (reference sequence). The data originate from a study of cytomegalovirus exposure and HLA in healthy donors. Points from the study as a whole: Most TCR sequences showed up rarely, but some public TCRs showed up in many donors.

13 Jbeta primers and 60 Vbeta primers were used for the PCR. Repertoires were generated with immunoSEQ multiplex PCR, while TCRdb's copy carries only in-frame clones and drops some. Here the sample spans 80,000 or so clones, about 64% being singletons. This receptor was taken from a man aged 25 to 45 in good health and CMV-seropositive. This chain joins TRBV27 and TRBJ2-5; 8 bases line up with TRBD1. The better agreement between TRBJ2-7 and the DNA end casts doubt on the J call. Input material: PBMCs. The CDR3 bases are TGTGCCAGCAGTTTAGCCTCCCCCGGACAGGGTACCTACGAGCAGTACTTC. Its protein is CASSLASPGQGTYEQYF.